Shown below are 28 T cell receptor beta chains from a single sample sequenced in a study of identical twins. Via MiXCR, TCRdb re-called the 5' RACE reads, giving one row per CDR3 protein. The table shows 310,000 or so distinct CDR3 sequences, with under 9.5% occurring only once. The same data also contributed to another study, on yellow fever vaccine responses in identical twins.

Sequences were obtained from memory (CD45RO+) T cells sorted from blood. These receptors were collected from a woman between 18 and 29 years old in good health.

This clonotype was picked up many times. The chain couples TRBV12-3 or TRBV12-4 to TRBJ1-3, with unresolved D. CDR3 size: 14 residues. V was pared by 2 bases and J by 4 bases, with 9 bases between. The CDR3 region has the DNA TGTGCCAGCAGTTTATTAGACGCCGGAAACACCATATATTTT. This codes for CASSLLDAGNTIYF.

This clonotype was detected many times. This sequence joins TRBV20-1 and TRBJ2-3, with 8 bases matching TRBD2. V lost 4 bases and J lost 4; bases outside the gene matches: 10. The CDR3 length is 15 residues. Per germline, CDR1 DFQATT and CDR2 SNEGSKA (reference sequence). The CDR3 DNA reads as TGCAGTGCTACCGGGACTAGGGTCGGCCCAGATACGCAGTATTTT. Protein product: CSATGTRVGPDTQYF.

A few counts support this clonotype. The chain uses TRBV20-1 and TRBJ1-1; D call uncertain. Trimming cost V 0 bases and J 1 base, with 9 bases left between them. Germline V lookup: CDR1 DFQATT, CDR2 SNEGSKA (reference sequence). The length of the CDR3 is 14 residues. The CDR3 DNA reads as TGCAGTGCTAGAGAAGCACGGAAGAACACTGAAGCTTTCTTT. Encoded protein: CSAREARKNTEAFF.

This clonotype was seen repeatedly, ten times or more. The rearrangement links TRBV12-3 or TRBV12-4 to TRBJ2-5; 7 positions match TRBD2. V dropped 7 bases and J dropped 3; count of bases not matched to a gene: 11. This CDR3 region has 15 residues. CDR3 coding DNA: TGTGCCAGCACCTCCGGGGGGACCCCAAAAGAGACCCAGTACTTC. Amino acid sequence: CASTSGGTPKETQYF.

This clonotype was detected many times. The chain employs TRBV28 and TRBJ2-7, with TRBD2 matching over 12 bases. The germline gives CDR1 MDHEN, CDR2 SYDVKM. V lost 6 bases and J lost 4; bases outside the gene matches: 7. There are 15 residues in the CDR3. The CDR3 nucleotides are TGTGCCAGCAGCCCGGGACTAGCGGGTGTATACGAGCAGTACGTC. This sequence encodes CASSPGLAGVYEQYV.

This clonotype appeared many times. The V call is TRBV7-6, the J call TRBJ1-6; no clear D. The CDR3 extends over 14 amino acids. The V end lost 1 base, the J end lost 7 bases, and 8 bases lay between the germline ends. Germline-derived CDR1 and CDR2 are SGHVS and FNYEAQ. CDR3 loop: CASSLGDGNSPLHF. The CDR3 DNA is TGTGCCAGCAGCTTAGGTGATGGGAATTCACCCCTCCACTTT.

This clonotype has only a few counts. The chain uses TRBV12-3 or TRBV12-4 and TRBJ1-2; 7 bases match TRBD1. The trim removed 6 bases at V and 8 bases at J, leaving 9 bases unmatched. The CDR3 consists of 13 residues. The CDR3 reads CASRRGDSGGYTF. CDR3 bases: TGTGCCAGCAGACGTGGGGACAGTGGAGGCTACACCTTC.

CDR3 in amino acids: CASSRQGAGQPQHF. The CDR3 DNA sequence: TGTGCCAGCAGCCGACAGGGGGCAGGACAGCCCCAGCATTTT. The V and J genes are TRBV7-9 and TRBJ1-5; 10 bases match TRBD1. CDR3 length equals 14 residues. The J segment lost 7 bases and the V segment lost 5 bases, leaving 5 bases of the junction unmatched. Germline lookup yields CDR1 SEHNR and CDR2 FQNEAQ (reference sequence).

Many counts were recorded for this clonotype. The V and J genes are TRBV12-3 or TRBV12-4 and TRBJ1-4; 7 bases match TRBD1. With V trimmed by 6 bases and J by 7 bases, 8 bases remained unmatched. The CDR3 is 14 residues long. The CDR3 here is CASSHSDRAEKLFF. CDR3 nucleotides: TGTGCCAGCAGCCACTCCGACAGGGCTGAAAAACTGTTTTTT.

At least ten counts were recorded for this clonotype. DNA of the CDR3: TGTGCCAGCAGTTTTGGGGCAAATCAGCCCCAGCATTTT. This encodes CASSFGANQPQHF. V is TRBV12-3 or TRBV12-4 and J is TRBJ1-5; a possible D gene is TRBD1 (5 bases). This CDR3 contains 13 residues. V was clipped by 3 bases and J by 4 bases, with 7 bases between them.

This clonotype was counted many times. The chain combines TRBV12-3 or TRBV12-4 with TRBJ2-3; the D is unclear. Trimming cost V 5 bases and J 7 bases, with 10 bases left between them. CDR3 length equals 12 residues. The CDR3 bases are TGTGCCAGCAGTAGCTCCGTATATACGCAGTATTTT. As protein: CASSSSVYTQYF.

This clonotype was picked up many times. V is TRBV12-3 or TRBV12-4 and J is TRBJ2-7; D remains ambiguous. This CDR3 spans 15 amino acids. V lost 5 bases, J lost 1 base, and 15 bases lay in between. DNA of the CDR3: TGTGCCAGCAGTGCCCCCAATGGGATATCCTACGAGCAGTACTTC. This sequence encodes CASSAPNGISYEQYF.

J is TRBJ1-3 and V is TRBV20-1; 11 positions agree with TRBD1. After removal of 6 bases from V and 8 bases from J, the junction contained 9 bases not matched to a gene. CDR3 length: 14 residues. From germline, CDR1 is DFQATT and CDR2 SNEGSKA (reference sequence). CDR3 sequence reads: CSASPGTGGHTIYF. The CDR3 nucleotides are TGCAGTGCCAGTCCCGGGACAGGGGGGCACACCATATATTTT.

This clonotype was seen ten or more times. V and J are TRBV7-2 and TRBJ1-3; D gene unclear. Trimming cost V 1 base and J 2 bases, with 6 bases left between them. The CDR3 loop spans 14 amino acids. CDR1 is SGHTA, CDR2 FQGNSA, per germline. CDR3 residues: CASSLVATGNTIYF. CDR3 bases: TGTGCCAGCAGCTTAGTAGCTACTGGAAACACCATATATTTT.

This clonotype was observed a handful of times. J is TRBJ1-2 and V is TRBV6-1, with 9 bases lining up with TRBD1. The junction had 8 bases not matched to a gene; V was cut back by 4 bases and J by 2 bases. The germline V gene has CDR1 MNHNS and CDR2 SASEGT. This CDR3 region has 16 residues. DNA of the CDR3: TGTGCCAGCAGTGTAACCGGGACAGGGAAGAACTATGGCTACACCTTC. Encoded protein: CASSVTGTGKNYGYTF.

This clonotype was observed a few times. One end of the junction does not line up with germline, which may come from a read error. CDR3 protein: CSARDMWYYGYTF. The CDR3, as DNA: TGCAGTGCTAGAGATATGTGGTACTACGGCTACACCTTC. V is TRBV20-1 and J is TRBJ1-2; D call uncertain. The CDR3 runs 13 residues. Germline assignment: CDR1 DFQATT and CDR2 SNEGSKA (reference sequence).

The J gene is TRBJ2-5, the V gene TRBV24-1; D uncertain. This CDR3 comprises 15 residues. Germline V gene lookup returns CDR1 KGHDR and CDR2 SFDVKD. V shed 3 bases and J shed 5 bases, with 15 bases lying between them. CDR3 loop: CATSDRLGRSETQYF. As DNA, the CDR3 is TGTGCCACCAGTGATCGGCTAGGCCGAAGCGAGACCCAGTACTTC.

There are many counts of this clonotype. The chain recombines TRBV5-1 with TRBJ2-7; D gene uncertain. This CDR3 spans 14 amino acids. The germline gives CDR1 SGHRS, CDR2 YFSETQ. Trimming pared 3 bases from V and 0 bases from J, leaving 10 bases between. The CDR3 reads CASSWTENSYEQYF. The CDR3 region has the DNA TGCGCCAGCAGCTGGACCGAAAACTCCTACGAGCAGTACTTC. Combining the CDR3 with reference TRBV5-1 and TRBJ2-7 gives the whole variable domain KAGVTQTPRYLIKTRGQQVTLSCSPISGHRSVSWYQQTPGQGLQFLFEYFSETQRNKGNFPGRFSGRQFSNSRSEMNVSTLELGDSALYLCASSWTENSYEQYFGPGTRLTVT.

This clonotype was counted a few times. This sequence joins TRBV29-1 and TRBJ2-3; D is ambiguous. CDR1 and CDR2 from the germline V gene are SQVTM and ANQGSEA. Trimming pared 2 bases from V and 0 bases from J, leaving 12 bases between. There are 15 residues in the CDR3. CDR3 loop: CSVENDGTSTDTQYF. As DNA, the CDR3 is TGCAGCGTTGAAAACGACGGCACTAGCACAGATACGCAGTATTTT.

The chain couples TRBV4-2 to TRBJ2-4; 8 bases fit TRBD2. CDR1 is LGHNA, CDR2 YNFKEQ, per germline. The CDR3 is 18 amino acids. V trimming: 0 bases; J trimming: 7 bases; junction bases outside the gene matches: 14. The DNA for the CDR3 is TGTGCCAGCAGCCAAGAATGGGGCGGGGGGACCTCCGGGAACATTCAGTACTTC. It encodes CASSQEWGGGTSGNIQYF.

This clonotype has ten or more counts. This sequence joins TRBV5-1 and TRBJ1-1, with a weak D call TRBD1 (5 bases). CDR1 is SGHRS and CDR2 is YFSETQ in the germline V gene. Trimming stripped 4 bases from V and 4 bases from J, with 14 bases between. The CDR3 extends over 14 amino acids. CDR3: CASSELWGGTEAFF. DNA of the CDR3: TGCGCCAGCAGCGAGTTATGGGGCGGCACTGAAGCTTTCTTT.

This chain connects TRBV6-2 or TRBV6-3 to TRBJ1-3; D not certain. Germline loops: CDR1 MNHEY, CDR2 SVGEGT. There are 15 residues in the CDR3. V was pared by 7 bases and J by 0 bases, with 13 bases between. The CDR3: CASTTPSPSGNTIYF. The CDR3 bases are TGTGCCAGCACCACCCCGAGCCCCTCTGGAAACACCATATATTTT.

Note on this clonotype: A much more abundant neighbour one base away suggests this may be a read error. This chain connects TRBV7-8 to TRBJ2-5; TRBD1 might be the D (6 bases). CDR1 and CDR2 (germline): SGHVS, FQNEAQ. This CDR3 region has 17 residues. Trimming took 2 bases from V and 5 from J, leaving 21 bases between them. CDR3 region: CASSLIGRVGDRETQYF. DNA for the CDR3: TGTGCCAGCAGCTTAATCGGGCGTGTTGGCGACAGGGAGACCCAGTACTTC.

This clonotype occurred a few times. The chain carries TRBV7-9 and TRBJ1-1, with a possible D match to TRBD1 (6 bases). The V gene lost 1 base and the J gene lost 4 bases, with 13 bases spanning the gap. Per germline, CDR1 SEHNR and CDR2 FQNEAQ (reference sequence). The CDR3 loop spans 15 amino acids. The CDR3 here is CASSLEGGVSTEAFF. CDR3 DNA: TGTGCCAGCAGCTTAGAGGGGGGGGTGAGCACTGAAGCTTTCTTT.

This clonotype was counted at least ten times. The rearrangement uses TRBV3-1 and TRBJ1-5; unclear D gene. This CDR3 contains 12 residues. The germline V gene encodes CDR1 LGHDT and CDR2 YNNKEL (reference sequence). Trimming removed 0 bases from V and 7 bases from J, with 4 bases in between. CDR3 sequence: CASSQENQPQHF. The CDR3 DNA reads TGTGCCAGCAGCCAAGAAAACCAGCCCCAGCATTTT. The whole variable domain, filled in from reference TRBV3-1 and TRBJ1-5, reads DTAVSQTPKYLVTQMGNDKSIKCEQNLGHDTMYWYKQDSKKFLKIMFSYNNKELIINETVPNRFSPKSPDKAHLNLHINSLELGDSAVYFCASSQENQPQHFGDGTRLSIL.

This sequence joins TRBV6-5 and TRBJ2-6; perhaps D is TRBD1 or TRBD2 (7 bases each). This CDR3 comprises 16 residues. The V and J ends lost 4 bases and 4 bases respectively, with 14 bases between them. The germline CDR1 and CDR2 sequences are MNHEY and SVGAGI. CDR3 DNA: TGTGCCAGCAGTTCCCAGGGGGGGCACGGGGCCAACGTCCTGACTTTC. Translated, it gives CASSSQGGHGANVLTF.

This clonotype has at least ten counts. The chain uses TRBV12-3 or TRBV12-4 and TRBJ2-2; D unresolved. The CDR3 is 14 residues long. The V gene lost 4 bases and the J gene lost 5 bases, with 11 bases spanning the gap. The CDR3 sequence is CASSSPLGTGELFF. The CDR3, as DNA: TGTGCCAGCAGTTCCCCGTTGGGGACCGGGGAGCTGTTTTTT.

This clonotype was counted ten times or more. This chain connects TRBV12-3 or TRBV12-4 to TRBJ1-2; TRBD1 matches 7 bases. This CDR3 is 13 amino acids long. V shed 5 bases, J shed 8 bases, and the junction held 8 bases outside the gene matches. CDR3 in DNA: TGTGCCAGCAGTCTCCGACAGGGTGGAGGCTACACCTTC. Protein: CASSLRQGGGYTF.